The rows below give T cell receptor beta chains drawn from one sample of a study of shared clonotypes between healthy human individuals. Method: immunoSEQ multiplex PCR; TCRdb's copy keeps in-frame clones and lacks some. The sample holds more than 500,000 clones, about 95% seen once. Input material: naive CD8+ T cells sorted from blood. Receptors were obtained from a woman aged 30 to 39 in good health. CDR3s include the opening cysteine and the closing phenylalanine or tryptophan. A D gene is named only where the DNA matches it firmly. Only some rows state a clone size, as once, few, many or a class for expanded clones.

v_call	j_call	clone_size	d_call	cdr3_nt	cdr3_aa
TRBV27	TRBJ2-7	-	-	TGTGCCAGCAGTTTAACTCCAAGAGGCCCCGAGCAGTACTTC	CASSLTPRGPEQYF
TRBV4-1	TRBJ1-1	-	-	TGCGCCAGCTCCCCCCAAGGGAACACTGAAGCTTTCTTT	CASSPQGNTEAFF
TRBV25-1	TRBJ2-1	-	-	TGTGCCAGCAGTGAATTGACCGCAAATGAGCAGTTCTTC	CASSELTANEQFF
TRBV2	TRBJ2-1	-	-	TGTGCCAGCTCTAATCGCCCCAATGAGCAGTTCTTC	CASSNRPNEQFF
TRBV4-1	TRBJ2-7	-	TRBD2	TGCGCCAGCAGCCCCCGACTAGCGAACGAGCAGTACTTC	CASSPRLANEQYF
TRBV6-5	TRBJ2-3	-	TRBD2	TGTGCCAGCAGTTCTAGCGGGGTCACAGATACGCAGTATTTT	CASSSSGVTDTQYF
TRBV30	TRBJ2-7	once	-	TGTGCCTGGAGTTTTAGCCAGGGCTACGAGCAGTACTTC	CAWSFSQGYEQYF
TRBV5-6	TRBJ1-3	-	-	TGTGCCAGCAGCTTGGGGCAGGCCGGAAACACCATATATTTT	CASSLGQAGNTIYF
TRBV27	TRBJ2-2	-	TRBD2	TGTGCCAGCAGTTTGCTAGCGGGAGTTGGGGAGCTGTTTTTT	CASSLLAGVGELFF
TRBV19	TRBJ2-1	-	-	TGTGCCAGTAGTATAGAAGGGCTAGCGTTCTCCAATGAGCAGTTCTTC	CASSIEGLAFSNEQFF
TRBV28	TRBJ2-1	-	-	TGTGCCAGCAGTCACGGGGATGAGCAGTTCTTC	CASSHGDEQFF
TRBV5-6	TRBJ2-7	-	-	TGTGCCAGCAGCCAAGGTCTGGGTAAGCGCGAGCAGTACTTC	CASSQGLGKREQYF
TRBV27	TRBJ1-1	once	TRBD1	TGTGCCAGCAGTACTATATCGCGACAGGGGGTGGCTGAAGCTTTCTTT	CASSTISRQGVAEAFF
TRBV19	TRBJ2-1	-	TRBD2	TGTGCCAGTAAAGAGGCGGGAGGGGCGAATGAGCAGTTCTTC	CASKEAGGANEQFF
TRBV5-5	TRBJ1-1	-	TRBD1	TGTGCCAGCAGATTTAGGGGGCTGGACACTGAAGCTTTCTTT	CASRFRGLDTEAFF
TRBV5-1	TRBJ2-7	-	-	TGCGCCAGCAGATCCTCAGGGAGCTACGAGCAGTACTTC	CASRSSGSYEQYF
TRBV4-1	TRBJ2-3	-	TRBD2	TGCGCCAGCAGCCACCCTCCCCAACTAGCGGGAGAAGCCGATACGCAGTATTTT	CASSHPPQLAGEADTQYF
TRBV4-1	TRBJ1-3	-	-	TGCGCCAGCAGCCCTTTGGACAGCCTCTCTGGAAACACCATATATTTT	CASSPLDSLSGNTIYF
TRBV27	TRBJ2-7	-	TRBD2	TGTGCCAGCAGTTTCGGGACTAGCTACGAGCAGTACTTC	CASSFGTSYEQYF
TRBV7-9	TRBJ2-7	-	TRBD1	TGTGCCAGCAGCTCGACAGGGGGTATAGGCTACGAGCAGTACTTC	CASSSTGGIGYEQYF
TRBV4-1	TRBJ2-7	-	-	TGCGCCAGCAGCCAAGTAGAAGGCTCCTACGAGCAGTACTTC	CASSQVEGSYEQYF
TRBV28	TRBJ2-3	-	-	TGTGCCAGCAGCCTACGACTAGTTGACACGCAGTATTTT	CASSLRLVDTQYF
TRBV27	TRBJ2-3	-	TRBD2	TGTGCCAGCAGTTACGGACTAGCGGGAGCAGATACGCAGTATTTT	CASSYGLAGADTQYF
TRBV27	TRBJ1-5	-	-	TGTGCCAGCAGTCCTATCAATCAGCCCCAGCATTTT	CASSPINQPQHF
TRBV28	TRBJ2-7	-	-	TGTGCCAGCAGTTTAGGAGGGATCGGGTACGAGCAGTACTTC	CASSLGGIGYEQYF
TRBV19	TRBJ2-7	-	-	TGTGCCAGTAGTCCTAGGAACAGGGCCCTGAACTCCTACGAGCAGTACTTC	CASSPRNRALNSYEQYF
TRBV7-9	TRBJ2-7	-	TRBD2	TGTGCCAGCAGCATATTATCTAGCGGCTTCGAGTACGAGCAGTACTTC	CASSILSSGFEYEQYF
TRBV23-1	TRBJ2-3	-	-	TGCGCCGTCGGCGGTACGCAGTATTTT	CAVGGTQYF
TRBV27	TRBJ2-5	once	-	TGTGCCAGCAGTTTAGGATTGGAGGGAGAGACCCAGTACTTC	CASSLGLEGETQYF
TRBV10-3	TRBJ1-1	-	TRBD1	TGTGCCATCAAGGGAGAGGGACAGACAGCTTTCTTT	CAIKGEGQTAFF
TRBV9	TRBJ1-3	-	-	TGTGCCAGCGGGCTTGAAAACACCATATATTTT	CASGLENTIYF
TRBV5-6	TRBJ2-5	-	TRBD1	TGTGCCAGCAGGGGACAGGGGGCAGGAGAGACCCAGTACTTC	CASRGQGAGETQYF
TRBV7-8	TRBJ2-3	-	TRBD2	TGTGCCAGCAGCCCCCGACTAGCGGGGAGCACAGATACGCAGTATTTT	CASSPRLAGSTDTQYF
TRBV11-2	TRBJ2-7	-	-	TGTGCCAGCAGCTTAGCCTGGTCAGATCGCTCCTACGAGCAGTACTTC	CASSLAWSDRSYEQYF
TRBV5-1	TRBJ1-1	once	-	TGCGCCAGCAGCCCCGGAACGGGGGCTGAAGCTTTCTTT	CASSPGTGAEAFF
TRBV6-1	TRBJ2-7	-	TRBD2	TGTGCCAGCAGTGACACTAGCGGGAGCTACGAGCAGTACTTC	CASSDTSGSYEQYF
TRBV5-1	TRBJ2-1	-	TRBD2	TGCGCCAGCAGCTTTGAACTAGCGGGTCGCTACAATGAGCAGTTCTTC	CASSFELAGRYNEQFF
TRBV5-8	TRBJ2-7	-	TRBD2	TGTGCCAGCAGCCTACTAGCGGGAGGATTGGACGAGCAGTACTTC	CASSLLAGGLDEQYF
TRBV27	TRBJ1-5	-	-	TGTGCCAGCAGTTTATCCGGCCGGGTAAAGCCCCAGCATTTT	CASSLSGRVKPQHF
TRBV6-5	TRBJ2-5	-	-	TGTGCCAGCAGTTACCGCGAGGTCGCGACCCAGTACTTC	CASSYREVATQYF
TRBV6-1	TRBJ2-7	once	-	TGTGCCAGCTCCAGTCTTAGCTCCTACGAGCAGTACTTC	CASSSLSSYEQYF
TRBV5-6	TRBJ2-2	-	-	TGTGCCAGCAGCTGGGACAACGCCGGGGAGCTGTTTTTT	CASSWDNAGELFF
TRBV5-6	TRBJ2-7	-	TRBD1	TGTGCCAGCAGCCCCGAGGGACAGTCCTACGAGCAGTACTTC	CASSPEGQSYEQYF
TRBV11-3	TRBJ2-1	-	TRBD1	TGTGCCAGCAGCCAGGACAGGGGGAATGAGCAGTTCTTC	CASSQDRGNEQFF